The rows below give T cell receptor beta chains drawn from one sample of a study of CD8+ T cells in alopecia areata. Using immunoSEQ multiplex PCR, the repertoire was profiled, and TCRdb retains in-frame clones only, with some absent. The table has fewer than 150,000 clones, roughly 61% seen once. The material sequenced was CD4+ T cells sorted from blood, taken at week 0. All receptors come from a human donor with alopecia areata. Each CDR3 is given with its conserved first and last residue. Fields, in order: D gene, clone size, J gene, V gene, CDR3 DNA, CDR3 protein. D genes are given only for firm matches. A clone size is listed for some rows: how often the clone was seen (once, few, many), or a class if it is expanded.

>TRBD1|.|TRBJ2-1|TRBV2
TGTGCCAGCATGAAGGGGACAGGGAAAGTCGATGAGCAGTTCTTC
CASMKGTGKVDEQFF
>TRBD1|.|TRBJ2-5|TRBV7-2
TGTGCCAGCAGCGGTACAGGGGTCCAAGAGACCCAGTACTTC
CASSGTGVQETQYF
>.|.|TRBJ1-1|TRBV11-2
TGTGCCAGCAGCTCCCCATTTGAAGCTTTCTTT
CASSSPFEAFF
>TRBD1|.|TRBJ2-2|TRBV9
TGTGCCAGCAGCTCTGGACAGGGAAAGGCCGGGGAGCTGTTTTTT
CASSSGQGKAGELFF
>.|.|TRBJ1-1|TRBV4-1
TGCGCCAGCAGCTTTGGACCCACTCGACAGGCGAACACTGAAGCTTTCTTT
CASSFGPTRQANTEAFF
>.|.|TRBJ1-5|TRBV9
TGTGCCAGCAGCGTATCAGGAACCCCCAATCAGCCCCAGCATTTT
CASSVSGTPNQPQHF
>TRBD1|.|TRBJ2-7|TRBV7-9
TGTGCCAGCAGCCTCGGGACAGTTTCCTCCTACGAGCAGTACTTC
CASSLGTVSSYEQYF
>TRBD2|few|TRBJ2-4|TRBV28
TGTGCCAGCAGTCTAACTAGCGATTGGGTGTACTTC
CASSLTSDWVYF
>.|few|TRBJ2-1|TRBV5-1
TGCGCCAGCAGCTTGGGGAGGGGGAATTATGAGCAGTTCTTC
CASSLGRGNYEQFF
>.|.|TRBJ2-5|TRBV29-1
TGCAGCGTTGAGAACTTACAAAGGGAGACCCAGTACTTC
CSVENLQRETQYF
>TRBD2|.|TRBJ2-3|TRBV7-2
TGTGCCAGCAGCAGAGGACTAGCGGGATTCACAGATACGCAGTATTTT
CASSRGLAGFTDTQYF
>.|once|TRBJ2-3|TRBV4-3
TGCGCCAGCAGCCCGGTAGGGGGTGCAGATACGCAGTATTTT
CASSPVGGADTQYF
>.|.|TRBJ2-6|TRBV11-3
TGTGCCAGCAGCTTTAAGGGGGGCTCTGGGGCCAACGTCCTGACTTTC
CASSFKGGSGANVLTF
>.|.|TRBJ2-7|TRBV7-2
TGTGCCAGCAGCTTAGACGGAACCCGGACCTCCTACGAGCAGTACTTC
CASSLDGTRTSYEQYF
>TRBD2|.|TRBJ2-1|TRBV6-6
TGTGCCAGCAGCGCGGGACTAGCGGGAAACGAGCAGTTCTTC
CASSAGLAGNEQFF
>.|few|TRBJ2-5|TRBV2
TGTGCCAGCGATATTAGCGGAACATGGGAGACCCAGTACTTC
CASDISGTWETQYF
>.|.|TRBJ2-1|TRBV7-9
TGTGCCAGCAGCTTAGCGGGGGGATATGAGCAGTTCTTC
CASSLAGGYEQFF
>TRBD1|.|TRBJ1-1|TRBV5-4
TGTGCCAGCAGCTTGGAACAGGGGCGCGATTTTGAAGCTTTCTTT
CASSLEQGRDFEAFF
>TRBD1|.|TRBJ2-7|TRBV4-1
TGCGCCAGCAGCCAAGTTAAGGGACAGGGAAGAAACGAGCAGTACTTC
CASSQVKGQGRNEQYF
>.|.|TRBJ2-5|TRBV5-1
TGCGCCAGCAGCCGACAGTTCCAAGAGACCCAGTACTTC
CASSRQFQETQYF
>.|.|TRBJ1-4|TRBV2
TGTGCCAGTAGCAGCCCGGGACGGCAATATGAAAAACTGTTTTTT
CASSSPGRQYEKLFF